Sequencing of this T cell receptor beta chain was carried out in a study of blood T cell repertoires in COVID-19. Study overall: Collection of acute and convalescent COVID-19 samples took place in the United States, Italy and Spain. From T cells, B-cell-depleted T cells, or PBMCs came the material, which was cDNA or gDNA.

This table comes from immunoSEQ multiplex PCR, and its TCRdb copy is limited to in-frame clones, with some not included. The data contain 100,000 or so clones, 72% of them seen just once; the ten biggest clones take up about an eighth. This clone came up once. Germline assignment: CDR1 SGDLS and CDR2 YYNGEE. CDR3 length equals 16 residues. The V end was cut by 4 bases, the J end by 2 bases, with 19 bases between. This chain connects TRBV9 to TRBJ2-7; possibly TRBD1 for D (5 bases). The clonotype originates from an elderly woman with acute or convalescent COVID-19. Sequencing was done on a sample of peripheral blood. The CDR3 loop is CASSPRSAGMTYEQYF. The CDR3 coding sequence is TGTGCCAGCAGCCCCCGGTCGGCAGGGATGACCTACGAGCAGTACTTC.